This T cell receptor beta chain was identified during a study of blood T cell repertoires in COVID-19. The overall study: Material from acute and convalescent COVID-19 was sourced from the United States, Italy and Spain.

V was cut by 3 bases and J by 2 bases, with 17 bases left in between. This CDR3 comprises 18 residues. CDR1 and CDR2 (germline): SGHVS, FNYEAQ. Clones were sequenced by immunoSEQ multiplex PCR, and TCRdb holds only the in-frame ones, with some missing. The sample carries fewer than 85,000 clones, 82% recorded once. The clonotype was recovered from a woman between 55 and 75 years old with acute or convalescent COVID-19. The specimen was peripheral blood. The V gene is TRBV7-6, the J gene TRBJ2-6, with D uncertain. The DNA for the CDR3 is TGTGCCAGCAGCTTGACACCCCGGATACAAACTGGGGCCAACGTCCTGACTTTC. Amino acid sequence: CASSLTPRIQTGANVLTF.